This T cell receptor beta chain stems from a study of vaccination and CD4 T cells after COVID-19 (dated by TCRdb to about 2022). With respect to the entire study: Convalescent patients had a positive SARS-CoV-2 result on nasal swab PCR, and of these patients, some 10 had mild disease and one had severe disease. The spike-specific CD4+ TCR repertoire was compared before and after mRNA vaccination in approximately 9 COVID-19 convalescent patients and 4 infection-naive healthy vaccine recipients. Control cultures used a CEFX viral epitope pool as positive control, an HIV-1 Nef peptide pool as negative control, or no peptide. Post-COVID blood samples were collected from convalescent patients a median of approximately 100 days after diagnosis, with a range of about 30 to 161 days. The cultures were stimulated with overlapping spike peptide pools from SARS-CoV-2 and from the common cold coronaviruses HCoV-NL63, HCoV-OC43 and HCoV-229E. Participants received two doses of either the Pfizer-BioNTech BNT162b2 vaccine (n=8) or the Moderna mRNA-1273 vaccine (n=2). Post-vaccine blood samples were obtained a median of approximately 74 days after the second vaccine dose, with a range of about 13 to 250 days. The convalescent cohort included six males and four females, with two Hispanic individuals, seven Caucasians, two Asians and one multiracial person. Study-wide findings and limitations: Of the vaccine-specific clones found in convalescent patients, nearly all (304 of 307) were mono-reactive for SARS-CoV-2 spike instead of being cross-reactive with common cold coronaviruses. Although the median number of SARS-CoV-2-reactive clonotypes went up from 21 after infection to some 40 after vaccination, the increase was not significant. In convalescent patients, a median around 86% of post-vaccine SARS-CoV-2-reactive clones were detected only after vaccination, and vaccine-specific priming was suggested by this finding. Relatively few convalescent patients were included in the study, and early timepoints after natural infection were not analyzed.

The library was built by means of PCR. DNA from cultured CD4+ T cells underwent TCR sequencing with the Oncomine TCR Beta short-read assay at the Johns Hopkins FTIC core. The QIAamp micro DNA kit was used to extract genomic DNA from the cultured CD4+ T cells. Oncomine TCR Beta libraries from cultured CD4+ T cells were pooled with unique dual indexes and sequenced on an Illumina iSeq 100. As for how the authors treated the data: Non-productive sequences were removed, and CDR3s that did not start with C, did not end with F or W, or were shorter than 7 amino acids were discarded. The MANAFEST web application identified antigen-specific clonotypes by comparing peptide-stimulated wells against reference wells and other culture wells. For a clone to be called positive, the clone needed an FDR below 0.05, an odds ratio above 5, and a productive frequency above 0.1% in at least two of three replicate wells. Cross-reactive clonotypes were defined as significantly expanded in both SARS-CoV-2 spike wells and at least one common cold coronavirus spike condition. CDR3 homology was assessed with Levenshtein distances (stringdist) and unrooted phylogenetic trees (ape) in R version 3.6.1. Starting from the raw public reads, TCRdb applied fastp trimming at Q25, assembled clones with MiXCR and retained in-frame beta chains. Merged by CDR3 protein, the rows form single entries marked with the most common genes and DNA. The V and J calls shown here were made by TCRdb, not taken from the authors' results. The sample table contains 17,000 or so distinct CDR3 sequences; only one count was recorded for 55% of them. Jointly, the top ten make up approximately 9.9% of the sample.

Explained via the paper, the treatment or condition label denotes: approximately nine-day PBMC culture with coronavirus spike peptide pools or control peptides (ViraFEST assay). The study used the ViraFEST assay, which expanded antigen-specific T cells with peptide pools and then identified expanded clonotypes by TCR sequencing. The positive SARS-CoV-2 PCR tests of the convalescent patients were dated from March to December 2020, before the Alpha, Beta and Delta variants emerged in the United States. PBMCs were cultured at a few million per well in IMDM supplemented with about 5.5% human AB serum and roughly 10 IU/ml IL-2, with approximately 10 ug/ml peptide pools added. Half of the culture medium was replaced with fresh IL-2-containing medium on days 3 and 7. CD4+ T cells were isolated after roughly 9 days of culture through negative selection using the EasySep CD4+ T cell isolation kit. PBMCs were separated from whole blood using Ficoll-Paque Plus gradient centrifugation and then either used fresh or cryopreserved at -140C. In general, triplicate wells were set up for every culture condition.

Clipping removes 7 bases from V and 4 bases from J, with 8 as the unmatched junction base count. The CDR1 and CDR2 encoded by the germline V gene (reference sequence) are DFQATT and SNEGSKA. The CDR3 runs 14 amino acids, cysteine and phenylalanine included. The only DNA kept is the CDR3, 42 bases in frame from the first base. Judged by its sample share, this clonotype qualifies as medium-sized (0.01 to 0.1%). There is no known antigen for this receptor. Base qualities are not recorded, but no much larger clone differs from it by a single base. The chain joins TRBV20-1 to TRBJ2-3, and 10 bases in between align with TRBD2. This sequence was found in a human donor who had recovered from COVID-19. The sample was CD4+ T cells from blood, cultured in vitro. CDR3 reads: CSVEVAGGPDTQYF. The DNA reads TGCAGTGTCGAGGTAGCGGGAGGCCCAGATACGCAGTATTTT.